This is a list of T cell receptor beta chains from one sample in a study of blood T cell repertoires in COVID-19. The assay was immunoSEQ multiplex PCR, and TCRdb's table has in-frame clones only and misses some. Of 80,000 to 100,000 clones in the sample, around 87% are singletons; the top ten hold 15% to 20%. Sequenced input: peripheral blood. The receptors derive from a human donor in a cohort sampled during active COVID-19. Each CDR3 is given with its conserved first and last residue. D genes are given only for firm matches. Clone size, where shown, is once, few, many, or a class for clones that have expanded.

j_gene	v_gene	abundance	d_gene	CDR3aa	CDR3nt
TRBJ2-2	TRBV6-5	-	-	CASTPQGTGELFF	TGTGCCAGCACCCCACAGGGCACCGGGGAGCTGTTTTTT
TRBJ2-1	TRBV12-3/TRBV12-4	-	TRBD2	CASRTSGQLRQFF	TGTGCCAGCAGGACTAGCGGGCAACTTAGGCAGTTCTTC
TRBJ2-3	TRBV4-3	-	TRBD2	CASSSRLAGGKDTQYF	TGCGCCAGCAGCTCCAGACTAGCGGGAGGGAAAGATACGCAGTATTTT
TRBJ2-7	TRBV5-5	few	TRBD1	CASSRETGQGSYEQYF	TGTGCCAGCAGCCGCGAAACCGGACAGGGGAGTTACGAGCAGTACTTC
TRBJ2-3	TRBV5-4	-	-	CASSLGRENFNTQYF	TGTGCCAGCAGCTTGGGCCGCGAGAATTTTAATACGCAGTATTTT
TRBJ1-4	TRBV28	-	-	CASLQNRDANEKLFF	TGTGCCAGCTTACAAAACAGGGACGCTAATGAAAAACTGTTTTTT
TRBJ2-6	TRBV5-8	-	-	CASSFLSGTFSSGANVLTF	TGTGCCAGCAGTTTCCTATCCGGGACTTTCAGCTCTGGGGCCAACGTCCTGACTTTC
TRBJ1-5	TRBV7-9	-	-	CASGSSNQPQHF	TGTGCCAGCGGGAGTAGCAATCAGCCCCAGCATTTT
TRBJ2-3	TRBV18	-	TRBD2	CASSPGTSGFTDTQYF	TGTGCCAGCTCACCAGGTACTAGCGGGTTTACAGATACGCAGTATTTT
TRBJ2-1	TRBV5-1	-	TRBD2	CASSSLGTTPGDEQFF	TGCGCCAGCAGCTCACTCGGGACTACGCCTGGGGATGAGCAGTTCTTC